This TCR beta chain was sequenced for a study of shared clonotypes between healthy human individuals. CDR1 is SGHVS, CDR2 FQNEAQ, per germline. V trimming: 5 bases; J trimming: 1 base; junction bases outside the gene matches: 15. The CDR3 runs to 20 residues. Within Nashville, Tennessee resided all donors, each a Caucasian adult. Clones were read by immunoSEQ multiplex PCR, and TCRdb kept only the in-frame ones, dropping some. This table has 640,000 or so clones, less than 80% appearing once. The material sequenced was memory CD4+ T cells sorted from blood. Stated subset: CD45RA-negative fraction. The origin of this receptor is a woman in her twenties or thirties in good health. The chain recombines TRBV7-8 with TRBJ2-6; 9 positions agree with TRBD1. CDR3 in DNA: TGTGCCAGCAGCCCCAGACCGGGACAGGGCGTCCTATCTGGGGCCAACGTCCTGACTTTC. Residues: CASSPRPGQGVLSGANVLTF. The whole variable domain, filled in from reference TRBV7-8 and TRBJ2-6, reads GAGVSQSPRYKVAKRGQDVALRCDPISGHVSLFWYQQALGQGPEFLTYFQNEAQLDKSGLPSDRFFAERPEGSVSTLKIQRTQQEDSAVYLCASSPRPGQGVLSGANVLTFGAGSRLTVL.